Listed below are T cell receptor beta chains from one sample, sequenced in a study. One entry per CDR3 protein, called by TCRdb with MiXCR from the 5' RACE reads. The sample gives around 10,000 distinct CDR3 sequences, around a quarter of which show up once; approximately 3.2% is in the top ten. Sequencing was performed on Tregs sorted from a lymph node. These receptors all come from a female donor with breast cancer. Both conserved end residues are part of each CDR3. The D gene is left open where the match is weak. Rows may omit the clone size; those that give it use once, few, many or a size class.

V gene,J gene,clone size,D gene,CDR3 protein,CDR3 DNA
TRBV4-1,TRBJ1-1,.,.,CASRRMGGLNTEAFF,TGCGCCAGCAGGCGGATGGGAGGTCTGAACACTGAAGCTTTCTTT
TRBV9,TRBJ2-1,medium-sized,.,CASSVDLLGEQFF,TGTGCCAGCAGCGTAGACCTGCTCGGTGAGCAGTTCTTC
TRBV28,TRBJ2-7,many,TRBD2,CASSLTGGPNEQYF,TGTGCCAGCAGTTTAACGGGAGGGCCTAACGAGCAGTACTTC
TRBV7-8,TRBJ1-3,.,.,CASSLGAHSGNTIYF,TGTGCCAGCAGCTTAGGGGCACACTCTGGAAACACCATATATTTT
TRBV7-8,TRBJ1-1,many,.,CASSFVGNTEAFF,TGTGCCAGCAGCTTCGTAGGGAACACTGAAGCTTTCTTT
TRBV15,TRBJ2-3,medium-sized,.,CATSSLLGSSRRDTQYF,TGTGCCACCAGCAGTCTTCTCGGGAGTTCCAGGAGAGATACGCAGTATTTT
TRBV15,TRBJ2-1,many,TRBD2,CATSSGLAGPSYNEQFF,TGTGCCACCAGCAGTGGACTAGCGGGACCTTCCTACAATGAGCAGTTCTTC
TRBV20-1,TRBJ2-3,medium-sized,TRBD2,CSAEGLAGVSDTQYF,TGCAGTGCTGAAGGACTAGCGGGAGTATCGGATACGCAGTATTTT
TRBV19,TRBJ2-1,.,TRBD2,CASSIDAGTSGSEQFF,TGTGCCAGTAGTATAGACGCCGGGACTAGCGGAAGTGAGCAATTCTTC
TRBV29-1,TRBJ1-1,.,.,CSVARGTEAFF,TGCAGCGTTGCCCGGGGAACTGAAGCTTTCTTT